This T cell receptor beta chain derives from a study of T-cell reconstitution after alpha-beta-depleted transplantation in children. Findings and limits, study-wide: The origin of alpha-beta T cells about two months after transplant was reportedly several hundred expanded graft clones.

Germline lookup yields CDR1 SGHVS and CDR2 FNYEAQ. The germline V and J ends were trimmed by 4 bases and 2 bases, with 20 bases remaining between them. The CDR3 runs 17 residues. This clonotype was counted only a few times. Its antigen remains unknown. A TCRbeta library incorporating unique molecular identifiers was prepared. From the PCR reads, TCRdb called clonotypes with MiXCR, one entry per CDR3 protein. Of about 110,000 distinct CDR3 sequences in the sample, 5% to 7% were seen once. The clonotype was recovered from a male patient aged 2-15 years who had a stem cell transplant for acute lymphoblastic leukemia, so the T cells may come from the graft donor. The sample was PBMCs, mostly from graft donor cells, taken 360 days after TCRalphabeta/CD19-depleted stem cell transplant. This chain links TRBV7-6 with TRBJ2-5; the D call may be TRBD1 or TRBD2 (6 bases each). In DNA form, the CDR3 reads TGTGCCAGCAGCTCAGGGGTCTACGGGAGAGGACAAGAGACCCAGTACTTC. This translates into CASSSGVYGRGQETQYF.